The 25 T cell receptor beta chains given below trace back to one sample, sequenced in a study of blood T cell repertoires in COVID-19 (dated by TCRdb to about 2020). The method behind the library was the immunoSEQ multiplex PCR assay. TCRdb took over this immuneACCESS table, retaining in-frame rearrangements with V and J assigned. Such tables are incomplete; in checked studies, under half of the missing clones stem from an unresolved V gene, and the remainder is unexplained. The sample table lists around 100,000 clones, about 91% of them with a count of one. The leading ten clones occupy less than 5.5% of the sample. The source material was peripheral blood. Every receptor here comes from a young man with acute or convalescent COVID-19.

This clone was found once. This rearrangement joins TRBV30 to TRBJ2-7; TRBD2 matches at 7 bases. Trimming took 7 bases from V and 2 from J; bases not matched to a gene: 8. The CDR3 has 13 residues. From germline, CDR1 is GTSNPN and CDR2 SVGIG (reference sequence). Here the CDR3 DNA reads TGTGCCTTGAGGGCTAGCGGAACCTACGAGCAGTACTTC. Its translation: CALRASGTYEQYF.

The V call is TRBV19, the J call TRBJ1-6; D perhaps matches TRBD1 (6 bases). CDR1 LNHDA and CDR2 SQIVND come from the germline V gene (reference sequence). V was shortened by 4 bases and J by 9 bases, with 16 bases between the two germline ends. CDR3 length: 15 residues. The CDR3 region has the DNA TGTGCCAGTAGTACCGGACAGCCCCAAATTTCACCCCTCCACTTT. Its translation: CASSTGQPQISPLHF.

The rearrangement uses TRBV19 and TRBJ1-2, with D perhaps matching TRBD1 (5 bases). Per the germline V gene, CDR1 is LNHDA and CDR2 is SQIVND (reference sequence). CDR3 length: 15 amino acids. Trimming shortened V by 6 bases and J by 6 bases, and 20 bases separated the two germline ends. The CDR3 sequence: CASREGGAQGNGYTF. DNA for the CDR3: TGTGCCAGTAGGGAAGGTGGGGCCCAAGGTAATGGCTACACCTTC.

The chain carries TRBV2 and TRBJ1-3; D is possibly TRBD1 (6 bases). Trimming cost V 10 bases and J 1 base, with 17 bases left between them. CDR3 length: 15 residues. Germline V gene data show CDR1 as SNHLY and CDR2 as FYNNEI. The CDR3 protein is CATPRGGTSGNTIYF. CDR3 nucleotide sequence: TGTGCCACCCCCCGGGGGGGCACATCTGGAAACACCATATATTTT. The complete variable domain, with remaining parts taken from reference TRBV2 and TRBJ1-3, reads EPEVTQTPSHQVTQMGQEVILRCVPISNHLYFYWYRQILGQKVEFLVSFYNNEISEKSEIFDDQFSVERPDGSNFTLKIRSTKLEDSAMYFCATPRGGTSGNTIYFGEGSWLTVV.

The chain combines TRBV30 with TRBJ1-2, with 7 nucleotides matching TRBD1. The CDR3 extends over 12 amino acids. J lost 6 bases, V lost 5 bases, and 6 bases had no gene match. Germline V gene lookup returns CDR1 GTSNPN and CDR2 SVGIG (reference sequence). The CDR3 DNA is TGTGCCTGGGAAGGGACAGTCGATGGCTACACCTTC. Residues: CAWEGTVDGYTF.

The V call is TRBV2, the J call TRBJ2-3; TRBD1 matches at 11 bases. The germline V gene encodes CDR1 SNHLY and CDR2 FYNNEI. V lost 3 bases and J lost 6; bases outside the gene matches: 5. This CDR3 has 15 residues. Here the CDR3 DNA reads TGTGCCAGCAGTGATTGGGACAGGGGGGTGGATACGCAGTATTTT. This sequence encodes CASSDWDRGVDTQYF. Complete variable domain (other parts from reference TRBV2 and TRBJ2-3): EPEVTQTPSHQVTQMGQEVILRCVPISNHLYFYWYRQILGQKVEFLVSFYNNEISEKSEIFDDQFSVERPDGSNFTLKIRSTKLEDSAMYFCASSDWDRGVDTQYFGPGTRLTVL.

The V gene is TRBV10-3, the J gene TRBJ2-4; 7 bases map to TRBD2. This CDR3 spans 14 amino acids. J lost 3 bases, V lost 6 bases, and 5 bases had no gene match. In germline, CDR1 is ENHRY, CDR2 SYGVKD. CDR3 amino acids: CAISAASGKNIQYF. CDR3 nucleotides: TGTGCCATCAGCGCGGCTAGCGGCAAAAACATTCAGTACTTC.

The rearrangement links TRBV3-1 (or the pseudogene TRBV3-2) to TRBJ2-4; 8 nucleotides line up with TRBD2. Germline V CDR1 and CDR2: LGHDT, YNNKEL (reference sequence). V lost 0 bases to trimming and J lost 8 bases; unmatched junction nucleotides: 3. The CDR3 length is 14 residues. In DNA form, the CDR3 reads TGTGCCAGCAGCCAAGAGAGCGGGAGTGACATTCAGTACTTC. It translates to CASSQESGSDIQYF.

The rearrangement uses TRBV5-1 and TRBJ2-2, with TRBD1 identical over 7 bases. Germline trimming cut 9 bases from V and 0 bases from J; bases unmatched to any gene: 8. The CDR3 runs 15 residues. Germline values: CDR1 SGHRS, CDR2 YFSETQ. The CDR3 reads CATTDRVSNTGELFF. CDR3 bases: TGCGCCACCACTGACAGGGTTTCGAACACCGGGGAGCTGTTTTTT.

The chain is built from TRBV15 and TRBJ1-1, with 7 bases fitting TRBD1. Trimming removed 1 base from V and 8 bases from J; junction bases left unmatched: 7. CDR3 length: 14 amino acids. In germline, CDR1 is LNHNV, CDR2 YYDKDF (reference sequence). As DNA, the CDR3 is TGTGCCACCAGCAGAGGGGGGACAGTTATAGAAGCTTTCTTT. Amino acids: CATSRGGTVIEAFF.

This clone was observed a single time. The chain is built from TRBV19 and TRBJ1-1; a possible D gene is TRBD1 (5 bases). This CDR3 is built from 15 residues. The V end lost 3 bases, the J end lost 7 bases, and 18 bases lay between the germline ends. Germline V lookup: CDR1 LNHDA, CDR2 SQIVND (reference sequence). The CDR3 DNA sequence: TGTGCCAGTAGTATCGTCGTCACAGGTTTCAATGAAGCTTTCTTT. Amino acids: CASSIVVTGFNEAFF.

The chain carries TRBV5-4 and TRBJ1-4; 11 bases fit TRBD1. The germline CDR1 and CDR2 sequences are SGHNT and YYREEE (reference sequence). V was pared by 9 bases and J by 7 bases, with 5 bases of the junction left unmatched. The CDR3 is made up of 13 amino acids. The CDR3 protein is CATTGTGGEKLFF. The DNA of the CDR3 is TGTGCCACAACCGGGACAGGGGGTGAAAAACTGTTTTTT.

The chain recombines TRBV7-9 with TRBJ1-2; no firm D call. The germline V and J ends were trimmed by 4 bases and 1 base, with 4 bases remaining between them. The CDR3 has 12 residues. CDR1 and CDR2 (germline): SEHNR, FQNEAQ (reference sequence). CDR3: CASSSHNYGYTF. Written as DNA, the CDR3 is TGTGCCAGCAGCTCCCATAACTATGGCTACACCTTC.

This clone was seen only a few times. The rearrangement links TRBV4-2 to TRBJ1-1, with 9 bases that match TRBD1. The V gene end was trimmed by 1 base and the J gene end by 6 bases; junction bases not matched to a gene: 6. The CDR3 extends over 15 amino acids. Germline values: CDR1 LGHNA, CDR2 YNFKEQ. The CDR3 loop reads CASSQGGQGIAEAFF. CDR3 sequence (DNA): TGTGCCAGCAGCCAAGGGGGACAGGGTATCGCTGAAGCTTTCTTT.

The chain uses TRBV6-1 and TRBJ1-5; 7 bases are a match to TRBD1. Germline values: CDR1 MNHNS, CDR2 SASEGT. V trimming: 3 bases; J trimming: 4 bases; junction bases outside the gene matches: 6. The length of the CDR3 is 15 residues. The CDR3 here is CASSDADRKNQPQHF. For the CDR3, the DNA is TGTGCCAGCAGTGATGCGGACAGGAAAAATCAGCCCCAGCATTTT.

The chain has TRBV15 and TRBJ2-2, with TRBD1 matching 11 bases. Trimming took 3 bases from V and 3 from J; bases not matched to a gene: 6. Germline lookup yields CDR1 LNHNV and CDR2 YYDKDF (reference sequence). The CDR3 contains 17 residues. CDR3 DNA sequence: TGTGCCACCAGCAGGGACAGGGGGCCGGGGTACACCGGGGAGCTGTTTTTT. This gives the protein CATSRDRGPGYTGELFF.

The chain employs TRBV19 and TRBJ2-7; 7 bases match TRBD1. The CDR3 totals 16 residues. Germline V gene data show CDR1 as LNHDA and CDR2 as SQIVND (reference sequence). The J segment lost 7 bases and the V segment lost 5 bases, leaving 17 bases of the junction unmatched. This CDR3 is CASSVRQGALIVEQYF. CDR3 DNA: TGTGCCAGTAGTGTGAGACAGGGAGCATTGATAGTGGAGCAGTACTTC.

The V call is TRBV25-1, the J call TRBJ2-3; 8 positions match TRBD1. CDR1 is MGHDK, CDR2 SYGVNS, per germline. The CDR3 is made up of 17 amino acids. Trimming at V came to 7 bases and at J to 1 base, leaving 13 bases not matched to a gene. CDR3 sequence (DNA): TGTGCCAGCAAAGGACGGACAGGGCTTGAGGGCACAGATACGCAGTATTTT. Translation gives CASKGRTGLEGTDTQYF. Full variable domain (remainder filled in from reference TRBV25-1 and TRBJ2-3): EADIYQTPRYLVIGTGKKITLECSQTMGHDKMYWYQQDPGMELHLIHYSYGVNSTEKGDLSSESTVSRIRTEHFPLTLESARPSHTSQYLCASKGRTGLEGTDTQYFGPGTRLTVL.

This clone was seen more than once but under ten times. In DNA, the CDR3 is TGTGCCAGTAGTATATGGATGCCAGACAGGGAGGGCAATCAGCCCCAGCATTTT. Translating gives CASSIWMPDREGNQPQHF. This chain joins TRBV19 and TRBJ1-5; 7 positions agree with TRBD1. Per germline, CDR1 LNHDA and CDR2 SQIVND (reference sequence). The CDR3 sequence is 18 residues long. V lost 2 bases, J lost 2 bases, and 12 bases stayed unmatched.

This clone was seen a single time. The chain recombines TRBV5-1 with TRBJ2-6; the match to TRBD1 covers 8 bases. After removal of 0 bases from V and 2 bases from J, the junction contained 4 bases not matched to a gene. Germline V lookup: CDR1 SGHRS, CDR2 YFSETQ. The CDR3 sequence is 17 residues long. CDR3 nucleotides: TGCGCCAGCAGCTTGGGGGCAGGGGGCGCTGGGGCCAACGTCCTGACTTTC. Translating gives CASSLGAGGAGANVLTF.

This clone occurred once. V and J are TRBV10-1 and TRBJ1-5, with 9 bases aligning to TRBD1. Germline lookup yields CDR1 WNHNN and CDR2 SYGVQD (reference sequence). V dropped 4 bases and J dropped 7; count of bases not matched to a gene: 2. CDR3 length equals 13 residues. DNA for the CDR3: TGCGCCAGCAGTGGACAGGGGGAGCAGCCCCAGCATTTT. Translating gives CASSGQGEQPQHF.

The CDR3 loop reads CAWNSDRVVGYTF. For the CDR3, the DNA is TGTGCCTGGAACTCAGACAGGGTGGTTGGCTACACCTTC. V gene TRBV30 combines with J gene TRBJ1-2, with 7 bases identical to TRBD1. V was clipped by 4 bases and J by 7 bases; unmatched bases: 9. Germline V gene lookup returns CDR1 GTSNPN and CDR2 SVGIG (reference sequence). The CDR3 sequence is 13 residues long.

V is TRBV11-2 and J is TRBJ2-1; 10 bases are a match to TRBD2. V lost 1 base and J lost 5; bases outside the gene matches: 2. This CDR3 contains 15 residues. CDR1 is SGHAT and CDR2 is FQNNGV in the germline V gene. CDR3 sequence: CASSLVSGGHNEQFF. CDR3 DNA: TGTGCCAGCAGCTTAGTTAGCGGGGGGCACAATGAGCAGTTCTTC.

This clone occurred a few times. The chain links TRBV9 to TRBJ2-5; the match to TRBD1 covers 7 bases. The CDR3 length is 14 residues. The V gene's germline CDR1 is SGDLS and CDR2 YYNGEE. The J segment lost 5 bases and the V segment lost 1 base, leaving 5 bases of the junction unmatched. CDR3 residues: CASSVRGGGETQYF. CDR3 nucleotide sequence: TGTGCCAGCAGCGTACGAGGGGGCGGGGAGACCCAGTACTTC.

The chain is built from TRBV9 and TRBJ2-3; the match to TRBD2 covers 13 bases. V was clipped by 0 bases and J by 0 bases; unmatched bases: 4. Germline V gene sequence: CDR1 SGDLS, CDR2 YYNGEE. The CDR3 is 18 residues long. For the CDR3, the DNA is TGTGCCAGCAGCGTAGGGACTAGCGGGAGAGCTAGCACAGATACGCAGTATTTT. Protein: CASSVGTSGRASTDTQYF.